Below are 32 T cell receptor beta chains sequenced from a single sample in a study of identical twins. TCRdb used MiXCR to reprocess the 5' RACE reads, holding one entry per CDR3 protein. Of some 320,000 distinct CDR3 sequences in the sample, roughly an eighth were seen once. These data are also associated with another study on yellow fever vaccine responses in identical twins.

Source material: CD8+ T cells sorted from blood. These receptors came from a woman under 30 in good health.

This clonotype was picked up a small number of times. The J gene is TRBJ2-2, the V gene TRBV19; 10 nucleotides match TRBD1. Germline CDR1 LNHDA, CDR2 SQIVND (reference sequence). V gave up 1 base and J gave up 7 bases; unmatched junction bases: 9. There are 17 residues in the CDR3. CDR3 region: CASSIVLRDRGYGELFF. In DNA form, the CDR3 reads TGTGCCAGTAGTATAGTACTCCGGGACAGGGGATACGGGGAGCTGTTTTTT.

This clonotype was counted a few times. V usage is TRBV4-1 and J usage is TRBJ2-2; D is undetermined. Trimming pared 3 bases from V and 6 bases from J, leaving 8 bases between. This CDR3 spans 13 amino acids. The germline V gene encodes CDR1 MGHRA and CDR2 YSYEKL. CDR3 coding DNA: TGCGCCAGCAGCCACCTTTATTCCGGGGAGCTGTTTTTT. Protein product: CASSHLYSGELFF.

This clonotype was picked up many times. J is TRBJ2-5 and V is TRBV7-7; 8 nucleotides agree with TRBD1. V dropped 5 bases and J dropped 4; count of bases not matched to a gene: 6. CDR1 is SSHAT and CDR2 is FNYEAQ in the germline V gene (reference sequence). The CDR3 covers 14 residues. CDR3 in amino acids: CASSLRTGLETQYF. The CDR3 DNA reads TGTGCCAGCAGCCTCCGGACAGGGCTAGAGACCCAGTACTTC.

The rearrangement joins TRBV12-3 or TRBV12-4 to TRBJ2-3; a weak D match, TRBD2 (6 bases). The CDR3 is made up of 15 amino acids. V was clipped by 5 bases and J by 6 bases, with 18 bases between them. This CDR3 reads CASSPTGGSLDTQYF. The CDR3 nucleotides are TGTGCCAGCAGTCCCACTGGGGGGAGCTTGGATACGCAGTATTTT.

This clonotype was seen a handful of times. V and J are TRBV12-3 or TRBV12-4 and TRBJ1-6, with 7 positions matching TRBD1. CDR3 length equals 14 residues. Germline trimming cut 7 bases from V and 10 bases from J; bases unmatched to any gene: 10. The CDR3 sequence: CASNPTGVGSPLHF. The CDR3, as DNA: TGTGCCAGCAATCCAACAGGGGTCGGATCACCCCTCCACTTT.

This clonotype was counted ten times or more. This rearrangement joins TRBV15 to TRBJ1-1; D possibly corresponds to TRBD1 (6 bases). The CDR3 sequence is 12 residues long. The ends were cut back, 5 bases at V and 12 bases at J, with 16 bases in the middle. The V gene's germline CDR1 is LNHNV and CDR2 YYDKDF (reference sequence). CDR3 coding DNA: TGTGCCACCAGCCTGGACAGCTCCTCAACTTTCTTT. Its translation is CATSLDSSSTFF.

This clonotype was found many times. The chain uses TRBV12-3 or TRBV12-4 and TRBJ2-2; 9 bases are shared with TRBD1. The CDR3 consists of 14 residues. J lost 5 bases, V lost 6 bases, and 4 bases had no gene match. CDR3 residues: CASRAGTGTGELFF. The CDR3 nucleotides are TGTGCCAGCAGAGCCGGGACAGGGACCGGGGAGCTGTTTTTT.

The sample holds a few counts of this clonotype. The gene calls are TRBV7-8 and TRBJ1-5; D not resolved. The CDR3 has 15 residues. V was cut by 8 bases and J by 5 bases, with 19 bases left in between. Germline V gene sequence: CDR1 SGHVS, CDR2 FQNEAQ. In DNA form, the CDR3 reads TGTGCCAGCTCACCGGACCCCCTGAGGGATCAGCCCCAGCATTTT. It encodes CASSPDPLRDQPQHF.

This chain joins TRBV20-1 and TRBJ2-1; 8 bases map to TRBD2. The ends lost 4 bases at V and 2 bases at J; junction bases unmatched: 7. The length of the CDR3 is 15 residues. Germline assignment: CDR1 DFQATT and CDR2 SNEGSKA (reference sequence). The CDR3 protein is CSAKDPGLAYNEQFF. CDR3 sequence (DNA): TGCAGTGCTAAGGATCCGGGACTAGCCTACAATGAGCAGTTCTTC.

The gene calls are TRBV9 and TRBJ2-1; 10 bases are shared with TRBD2. The length of the CDR3 is 16 residues. With V trimmed by 0 bases and J by 5 bases, 5 bases remained unmatched. The germline V gene has CDR1 SGDLS and CDR2 YYNGEE. CDR3 region: CASSVEFLAGDNEQFF. DNA for the CDR3: TGTGCCAGCAGCGTAGAGTTCCTAGCGGGGGACAATGAGCAGTTCTTC. Complete variable domain (other parts from reference TRBV9 and TRBJ2-1): DSGVTQTPKHLITATGQRVTLRCSPRSGDLSVYWYQQSLDQGLQFLIQYYNGEERAKGNILERFSAQQFPDLHSELNLSSLELGDSALYFCASSVEFLAGDNEQFFGPGTRLTVL.

This clonotype was observed a few times. The rearrangement uses TRBV7-9 and TRBJ2-3; a weak D match, TRBD2 (6 bases). The CDR3 runs 15 residues. V was shortened by 2 bases and J by 3 bases, with 12 bases between the two germline ends. Germline CDR1 SEHNR, CDR2 FQNEAQ (reference sequence). The CDR3 loop is CASSLLRGTTDTQYF. The CDR3 DNA reads as TGTGCCAGCAGCTTATTGCGGGGCACTACAGATACGCAGTATTTT.

This clonotype showed up just a few times. The chain joins TRBV6-2 or TRBV6-3 to TRBJ2-3; 7 bases are a match to TRBD2. Germline V gene lookup returns CDR1 MNHEY and CDR2 SVGEGT. CDR3 length: 17 amino acids. V trimming: 4 bases; J trimming: 4 bases; junction bases outside the gene matches: 14. The CDR3 bases are TGTGCCAGCAGTTTCCCCTTTGGGGGGGGGGAGTCAGATACGCAGTATTTT. Residues: CASSFPFGGGESDTQYF.

This clonotype was seen more than once but under ten times. J is TRBJ2-4 and V is TRBV20-1; 8 nucleotides match TRBD2. The germline gives CDR1 DFQATT, CDR2 SNEGSKA (reference sequence). After removal of 0 bases from V and 7 bases from J, the junction contained 14 bases not matched to a gene. The CDR3 consists of 17 residues. The CDR3 loop is CSARDPARTSHLNIQYF. The CDR3 bases are TGCAGTGCTAGAGACCCAGCCCGGACTAGCCACCTGAACATTCAGTACTTC.

The chain links TRBV10-1 to TRBJ1-4, with D perhaps matching TRBD1 (6 bases). Trimming shortened V by 6 bases and J by 6 bases, and 11 bases separated the two germline ends. Germline CDR1 WNHNN, CDR2 SYGVQD (reference sequence). CDR3 length: 13 amino acids. CDR3 sequence: CASSETGDEKLFF. CDR3 nucleotide sequence: TGCGCCAGCAGCGAGACAGGCGATGAAAAACTGTTTTTT.

This clonotype has a count of ten or more. The chain combines TRBV4-1 with TRBJ2-2, with unresolved D. Germline V CDR1 and CDR2: MGHRA, YSYEKL. This CDR3 is 14 amino acids long. The V end was cut by 0 bases, the J end by 4 bases, with 6 bases between. Written as DNA, the CDR3 is TGCGCCAGCAGCCAAGATTTGAGCACCGGGGAGCTGTTTTTT. Translated: CASSQDLSTGELFF.

This clonotype was observed many times. The rearrangement joins TRBV12-3 or TRBV12-4 to TRBJ1-5; TRBD1 is a possible D gene (5 bases). Trimming left V 6 bases short and J 3 bases short, with 12 bases between. There are 14 residues in the CDR3. The CDR3 sequence: CASSTGHPNQPQHF. The CDR3 region has the DNA TGTGCCAGCAGCACAGGACACCCCAATCAGCCCCAGCATTTT.

The V and J genes are TRBV5-1 and TRBJ2-1, with a weak D call TRBD1 (6 bases). Germline lookup yields CDR1 SGHRS and CDR2 YFSETQ. V was trimmed by 2 bases and J by 2 bases, leaving 11 bases between them. The CDR3 consists of 15 residues. The CDR3 protein is CASSFDRTPYNEQFF. The DNA for the CDR3 is TGCGCCAGCAGCTTTGACAGGACACCCTACAATGAGCAGTTCTTC.

The chain joins TRBV3-1 to TRBJ2-3, with D perhaps TRBD2 (5 bases). The CDR3 spans 17 residues. Germline CDR1 reads LGHDT; CDR2 reads YNNKEL (reference sequence). V dropped 4 bases and J dropped 0 bases, with 17 bases sitting between them. In DNA form, the CDR3 reads TGTGCCAGCAGCCTCCTAATGGGTGGGAGTAGCACAGATACGCAGTATTTT. Amino acids: CASSLLMGGSSTDTQYF.

This clonotype showed up just a few times. The genes are TRBV6-1 and TRBJ2-1; unclear D gene. V lost 4 bases to trimming and J lost 8 bases, with 6 bases between them. The germline V gene encodes CDR1 MNHNS and CDR2 SASEGT. The CDR3 is made up of 11 amino acids. This chain's CDR3 is CASSVLYEQFF. In nucleotides, the CDR3 is TGTGCCAGCAGTGTTTTATATGAGCAGTTCTTC.

In this sample, this clonotype turned up many times. The chain has TRBV5-1 and TRBJ1-1; tentative D call: TRBD1 (6 bases). CDR3 size: 16 residues. V was pared by 4 bases and J by 1 base, with 17 bases between. CDR1 SGHRS and CDR2 YFSETQ come from the germline V gene. CDR3 in amino acids: CASSPKPGQKNTEAFF. The DNA of the CDR3 is TGCGCCAGCAGCCCGAAACCGGGACAAAAGAACACTGAAGCTTTCTTT.

The genes are TRBV3-1 and TRBJ2-6; the D is unclear. Germline V gives CDR1 LGHDT, CDR2 YNNKEL (reference sequence). The CDR3 loop spans 20 amino acids. V lost 0 bases and J 0 bases, leaving 18 bases between the germline ends. The CDR3 coding sequence is TGTGCCAGCAGCCAAGATAGAGAGGCACATATTTCCTCTGGGGCCAACGTCCTGACTTTC. Encoded protein: CASSQDREAHISSGANVLTF.

As regards this clonotype: Mismatch with germline at one junction end may stem from a read error. The chain links TRBV3-1 to TRBJ2-7; tentative D call: TRBD2 (5 bases). CDR3 length: 16 residues. Per the germline V gene, CDR1 is LGHDT and CDR2 is YNNKEL (reference sequence). The CDR3 nucleotides are TGTGCCAGCAGCCAAGATCTCGGGGTCAGAATCTACGGGCAGTACTTC. It encodes CASSQDLGVRIYGQYF.

This clonotype was counted only a few times. This chain uses TRBV20-1 with TRBJ2-5; a weak D match, TRBD1 (6 bases). The germline CDR1 and CDR2 sequences are DFQATT and SNEGSKA (reference sequence). The CDR3 spans 14 residues. V dropped 6 bases and J dropped 1 base, with 15 bases sitting between them. CDR3 in amino acids: CSAQWFRGQETQYF. The CDR3 DNA reads as TGCAGTGCCCAATGGTTCAGGGGCCAAGAGACCCAGTACTTC.

This clonotype was observed at least ten times. The rearrangement links TRBV24-1 to TRBJ2-1, with D perhaps TRBD1 (5 bases). V lost 9 bases and J lost 7, with 15 bases in between. The CDR3 has 13 amino acids. CDR1 and CDR2 from the germline V gene are KGHDR and SFDVKD. The CDR3 DNA sequence: TGTGCCACCGGGCAGGGTGGGTGGAATGAGCAGTTCTTC. Its translation is CATGQGGWNEQFF.

This chain connects TRBV9 to TRBJ1-1; no definite D call. The CDR3 sequence is 15 residues long. V lost 0 bases, J lost 1 base, and 10 bases lay in between. The V gene's germline CDR1 is SGDLS and CDR2 YYNGEE. The CDR3 loop reads CASSVGPGANTEAFF. The CDR3 DNA reads TGTGCCAGCAGCGTAGGACCGGGTGCGAACACTGAAGCTTTCTTT.

This clonotype appeared a few times. The chain recombines TRBV27 with TRBJ1-4; D unclear. Germline assignment: CDR1 MNHEY and CDR2 SMNVEV (reference sequence). Trimming left V 4 bases short and J 2 bases short, with 11 bases between. The CDR3 is made up of 15 amino acids. The CDR3 coding sequence is TGTGCCAGCAGTTCCACCCCGGGTACTAATGAAAAACTGTTTTTT. Translation gives CASSSTPGTNEKLFF.

The chain recombines TRBV3-1 with TRBJ2-3; TRBD1 might be the D (5 bases). CDR1 LGHDT and CDR2 YNNKEL come from the germline V gene (reference sequence). Trimming took 1 base from V and 2 from J, leaving 13 bases between them. The CDR3 covers 16 residues. This CDR3 is CASSQVQGPLTDTQYF. The CDR3 coding sequence is TGTGCCAGCAGCCAAGTGCAGGGTCCCCTCACAGATACGCAGTATTTT.

The rearrangement links TRBV27 to TRBJ2-2, with D perhaps TRBD2 (5 bases). Trimming stripped 6 bases from V and 7 bases from J, with 24 bases between. Looked up from germline, CDR1 is MNHEY and CDR2 is SMNVEV (reference sequence). There are 17 residues in the CDR3. The CDR3 loop reads CASSEEDGRVDGGELFF. In DNA, the CDR3 is TGTGCCAGCAGCGAGGAGGATGGTAGGGTGGACGGCGGGGAGCTGTTTTTT.

This clonotype was seen a handful of times. This chain uses TRBV25-1 with TRBJ2-1; 8 bases map to TRBD2. The ends lost 2 bases at V and 5 bases at J; junction bases unmatched: 8. The CDR3 extends over 16 amino acids. Germline CDR1 MGHDK, CDR2 SYGVNS. CDR3 sequence (DNA): TGTGCCAGCAGTGAAAATAGCGGGGAGACTCACAATGAGCAGTTCTTC. Translation: CASSENSGETHNEQFF. The variable domain in full, with the rest retrieved from reference TRBV25-1 and TRBJ2-1, is EADIYQTPRYLVIGTGKKITLECSQTMGHDKMYWYQQDPGMELHLIHYSYGVNSTEKGDLSSESTVSRIRTEHFPLTLESARPSHTSQYLCASSENSGETHNEQFFGPGTRLTVL.

This clonotype was seen many times. This chain joins TRBV7-6 and TRBJ2-1, with D possibly being TRBD2 (5 bases). V was pared by 2 bases and J by 8 bases, with 10 bases between. The germline V gene encodes CDR1 SGHVS and CDR2 FNYEAQ. The CDR3 extends over 13 amino acids. CDR3 sequence: CASSLWTEDEQFF. DNA of the CDR3: TGTGCCAGCAGCTTATGGACGGAGGATGAGCAGTTCTTC.

This clonotype was counted many times. The V gene is TRBV2, the J gene TRBJ1-2; D is undetermined. V was trimmed by 7 bases and J by 4 bases, leaving 13 bases between them. CDR3 length equals 13 residues. Germline lookup yields CDR1 SNHLY and CDR2 FYNNEI. In DNA form, the CDR3 reads TGTGCCAGCAACGAAGGACCGGTCTATGGCTACACCTTC. Protein: CASNEGPVYGYTF.

In this sample, this clonotype turned up many times. This sequence joins TRBV3-1 and TRBJ2-3; the D gene could be TRBD1 or TRBD2 (5 bases each). The germline gives CDR1 LGHDT, CDR2 YNNKEL (reference sequence). The CDR3 length is 14 residues. V gave up 1 base and J gave up 3 bases, with 8 bases separating them. CDR3 amino acids: CASSQGEGTDTQYF. CDR3 sequence (DNA): TGTGCCAGCAGCCAAGGCGAGGGGACAGATACGCAGTATTTT.